A single sample gave rise to the 10 T cell receptor beta chains below, sequenced in a study of shared clonotypes between healthy human individuals. Assay used: immunoSEQ multiplex PCR; TCRdb lists only in-frame clones, some missing. The table includes roughly 2.4 million clones, 90% to 97% detected once. The sample consisted of naive CD4+ T cells sorted from blood. Subset reported: CD45RA+ positively selected. The receptors shown here come from a man between 18 and 29 years old in good health.

The chain combines TRBV14 with TRBJ1-2; D is undetermined. With 0 bases removed from V and 2 bases from J, the gap between germline ends came to 16 bases. CDR3 length: 17 amino acids. CDR1 and CDR2 (germline): SGHDN, FVKESK. CDR3 nucleotide sequence: TGTGCCAGCAGCCAAGATAGACCAGCGGGAGGGAACTATGGCTACACCTTC. As protein: CASSQDRPAGGNYGYTF. The full variable domain, rest sourced from reference TRBV14 and TRBJ1-2, is EAGVTQFPSHSVIEKGQTVTLRCDPISGHDNLYWYRRVMGKEIKFLLHFVKESKQDESGMPNNRFLAERTGGTYSTLKVQPAELEDSGVYFCASSQDRPAGGNYGYTFGSGTRLTVV.

In nucleotides, the CDR3 is TGTGCCATCAGTGAGGATAAGGGACAGGGGCGCGATGAGCAGTTCTTC. Translating gives CAISEDKGQGRDEQFF. The chain joins TRBV10-3 to TRBJ2-1; 10 bases are a match to TRBD1. The CDR3 sequence is 16 residues long. CDR1 and CDR2 (germline): ENHRY, SYGVKD. V lost 2 bases to trimming and J lost 8 bases; unmatched junction nucleotides: 9.

This clone is a singleton in its sample. This chain connects TRBV29-1 to TRBJ1-1; D is possibly TRBD1 (5 bases). Between the trimmed V and J ends, which lost 7 bases and 1 base, there was a span of 16 bases. CDR1 is SQVTM and CDR2 is ANQGSEA in the germline V gene. The CDR3 has 14 residues. The CDR3 sequence is CSAREGSANTEAFF. In nucleotides, the CDR3 is TGCAGCGCCCGAGAGGGGTCCGCGAACACTGAAGCTTTCTTT.

The chain employs TRBV30 and TRBJ2-1, with D perhaps matching TRBD1 or TRBD2 (5 bases each). The CDR3 covers 14 residues. V dropped 3 bases and J dropped 2 bases, with 11 bases sitting between them. Germline-derived CDR1 and CDR2 are GTSNPN and SVGIG (reference sequence). In DNA form, the CDR3 reads TGTGCCTGGAGGAGGGGATCTACCTACAATGAGCAGTTCTTC. Protein sequence: CAWRRGSTYNEQFF.

The V and J genes are TRBV6-6 and TRBJ2-5; D is ambiguous. The CDR3 sequence is 13 residues long. The V gene's germline CDR1 is MNHNY and CDR2 SVGAGI (reference sequence). Trimming took 5 bases from V and 5 from J, leaving 12 bases between them. CDR3 in amino acids: CASSNPPRETQYF. Here the CDR3 DNA reads TGTGCCAGCAGTAACCCCCCTCGGGAGACCCAGTACTTC.

The chain recombines TRBV30 with TRBJ1-2; 8 bases are a match to TRBD1. Germline assignment: CDR1 GTSNPN and CDR2 SVGIG (reference sequence). The trim removed 3 bases at V and 0 bases at J, leaving 9 bases unmatched. The CDR3 is made up of 16 amino acids. CDR3 bases: TGTGCCTGGAGCCCCGGCAGGGGGCTTGCTAACTATGGCTACACCTTC. Translation: CAWSPGRGLANYGYTF. The variable domain in full, completed from reference TRBV30 and TRBJ1-2, reads SQTIHQWPATLVQPVGSPLSLECTVEGTSNPNLYWYRQAAGRGLQLLFYSVGIGQISSEVPQNLSASRPQDRQFILSSKKLLLSDSGFYLCAWSPGRGLANYGYTFGSGTRLTVV.

The chain has TRBV29-1 and TRBJ2-3; 12 nucleotides align to TRBD1. J was trimmed by 1 base and V by 4 bases; bases with no gene match: 6. Germline CDR1 reads SQVTM; CDR2 reads ANQGSEA. The CDR3 loop spans 16 amino acids. The CDR3 is CSVGDRGPYGTDTQYF. CDR3 nucleotides: TGCAGCGTTGGGGACAGGGGGCCATACGGCACAGATACGCAGTATTTT.

V and J are TRBV28 and TRBJ2-5; D is ambiguous. The CDR3 runs to 14 residues. Germline V gene sequence: CDR1 MDHEN, CDR2 SYDVKM. Trimming pared 5 bases from V and 1 base from J, leaving 11 bases between. The CDR3 DNA reads as TGTGCCAGCAGTCCCCACCGAACCCAAGAGACCCAGTACTTC. Protein: CASSPHRTQETQYF. Full variable domain (missing parts from reference TRBV28 and TRBJ2-5): DVKVTQSSRYLVKRTGEKVFLECVQDMDHENMFWYRQDPGLGLRLIYFSYDVKMKEKGDIPEGYSVSREKKERFSLILESASTNQTSMYLCASSPHRTQETQYFGPGTRLLVL.

This sequence joins TRBV5-1 and TRBJ2-7; D is possibly TRBD1 (6 bases). The CDR3 has 15 residues. Germline CDR1 SGHRS, CDR2 YFSETQ. Trimming left V 3 bases short and J 2 bases short, with 15 bases between. CDR3 loop: CASSSTGPQAYEQYF. DNA of the CDR3: TGCGCCAGCAGCTCAACAGGGCCTCAAGCCTACGAGCAGTACTTC.

This clone has a handful of counts. This chain links TRBV5-5 with TRBJ2-7; D might be TRBD1 (5 bases). V was trimmed by 0 bases and J by 2 bases, leaving 24 bases between them. Germline V gene sequence: CDR1 SGHKS, CDR2 YYEKEE (reference sequence). This CDR3 has 19 amino acids. CDR3 coding DNA: TGTGCCAGCAGCTTGGACCCAGGGTTTTCGGTCGTCCTTACCTACGAGCAGTACTTC. Protein: CASSLDPGFSVVLTYEQYF.